The 20 T cell receptor beta chains listed next were all sequenced from one sample in a study of T cell responses to AZD1222 COVID-19 vaccine. Repertoires were generated with immunoSEQ multiplex PCR, while TCRdb's copy carries only in-frame clones and drops some. The sample has roughly 180,000 clones; 90% to 95% are singletons. Here the sequenced sample was peripheral blood, taken on day 0 of AZD1222 vaccination. The receptor set was obtained from an adult in good health.

This sequence joins TRBV5-5 and TRBJ2-7, with 7 bases matching TRBD1. Trimming cost V 4 bases and J 3 bases; bases outside gene matches: 7. The germline V gene has CDR1 SGHKS and CDR2 YYEKEE (reference sequence). This CDR3 comprises 14 residues. The chain's CDR3 is CASSRTGFRYEQYF. The CDR3 bases are TGTGCCAGCAGCCGGACAGGTTTTCGCTACGAGCAGTACTTC.

This rearrangement joins TRBV11-2 to TRBJ1-6; weak D call: TRBD1 (6 bases). The CDR3 extends over 16 amino acids. Trimming shortened V by 7 bases and J by 2 bases, and 15 bases separated the two germline ends. Germline-derived CDR1 and CDR2 are SGHAT and FQNNGV. CDR3 residues: CASNPTGAAYNSPLHF. The DNA for the CDR3 is TGTGCCAGCAACCCTACGGGGGCGGCCTATAATTCACCCCTCCACTTT.

The chain couples TRBV19 to TRBJ2-1; 10 bases agree with TRBD2. V lost 5 bases, J lost 4 bases, and 5 bases stayed unmatched. The CDR3 runs 15 residues. Germline values: CDR1 LNHDA, CDR2 SQIVND (reference sequence). CDR3 DNA sequence: TGTGCCAGTAGTCCGACTAGCGGGTCGTACAATGAGCAGTTCTTC. Amino acid sequence: CASSPTSGSYNEQFF. The whole variable domain, filled in from reference TRBV19 and TRBJ2-1, reads DGGITQSPKYLFRKEGQNVTLSCEQNLNHDAMYWYRQDPGQGLRLIYYSQIVNDFQKGDIAEGYSVSREKKESFPLTVTSAQKNPTAFYLCASSPTSGSYNEQFFGPGTRLTVL.

The chain uses TRBV28 and TRBJ2-1, with D possibly matching TRBD2 (7 bases). Germline CDR1 and CDR2: MDHEN and SYDVKM. CDR3 size: 14 residues. Trimming took off 6 bases at V and 7 bases at J, with 16 bases between the two ends. CDR3 DNA: TGTGCCAGCAGCTTGGAGGGGGGGTGGAATGAGCAGTTCTTC. Protein sequence: CASSLEGGWNEQFF.

The CDR3 DNA is TGTGCCTGGAGTCTCGGGGACAGGCAGTTCTTC. Residues: CAWSLGDRQFF. The chain has TRBV30 and TRBJ2-1; 7 positions match TRBD1. The CDR3 loop spans 11 amino acids. The V gene's germline CDR1 is GTSNPN and CDR2 SVGIG (reference sequence). V lost 2 bases to trimming and J lost 12 bases; unmatched junction nucleotides: 4.

V gene TRBV28 combines with J gene TRBJ2-1; D gene ambiguous. CDR1 MDHEN and CDR2 SYDVKM come from the germline V gene. V was shortened by 6 bases and J by 9 bases, with 15 bases between the two germline ends. The CDR3 is 13 amino acids. CDR3 region: CASSKQIHGEQFF. CDR3 DNA: TGTGCCAGCAGCAAACAGATCCACGGTGAGCAGTTCTTC. The full variable domain, completed using reference TRBV28 and TRBJ2-1, is DVKVTQSSRYLVKRTGEKVFLECVQDMDHENMFWYRQDPGLGLRLIYFSYDVKMKEKGDIPEGYSVSREKKERFSLILESASTNQTSMYLCASSKQIHGEQFFGPGTRLTVL.

CDR3 protein: CATSKGQIATNEKLFF. Here the CDR3 DNA reads TGTGCCACCAGCAAAGGACAAATAGCAACTAATGAAAAACTGTTTTTT. The chain recombines TRBV15 with TRBJ1-4; possibly TRBD1 for D (5 bases). Germline CDR1 is LNHNV and CDR2 is YYDKDF (reference sequence). Trimming left V 4 bases short and J 0 bases short, with 12 bases between. The CDR3 sequence is 16 residues long.

In DNA, the CDR3 is TGTGCCAGCAAGGCTAGGGGGCCGAGCAATCAGCCCCAGCATTTT. Translating gives CASKARGPSNQPQHF. The genes are TRBV2 and TRBJ1-5; TRBD1 matches 7 bases. CDR1 and CDR2 (germline): SNHLY, FYNNEI. This CDR3 is 15 amino acids long. V lost 7 bases to trimming and J lost 1 base; unmatched junction nucleotides: 7.

The chain recombines TRBV24-1 with TRBJ2-1, with 11 bases that match TRBD2. The CDR3 loop spans 14 amino acids. The germline CDR1 and CDR2 sequences are KGHDR and SFDVKD. V was pared by 4 bases and J by 13 bases, with 8 bases of the junction left unmatched. The CDR3 here is CATSELAGAQYQFF. The CDR3 coding sequence is TGTGCCACCAGTGAACTAGCGGGAGCGCAATACCAGTTCTTC.

The gene calls are TRBV27 and TRBJ2-1, with 8 bases that match TRBD1. The germline V gene has CDR1 MNHEY and CDR2 SMNVEV (reference sequence). The CDR3 covers 17 residues. V was pared by 2 bases and J by 4 bases, with 10 bases of the junction left unmatched. CDR3 in amino acids: CASSLRADRGVYNEQFF. DNA of the CDR3: TGTGCCAGCAGTTTAAGGGCCGACAGGGGAGTTTACAATGAGCAGTTCTTC.

This clone was picked up one time. J is TRBJ2-7 and V is TRBV24-1, with D unclear. The CDR3 has 12 amino acids. Germline CDR1 KGHDR, CDR2 SFDVKD. V lost 6 bases to trimming and J lost 0 bases, with 5 bases between them. The DNA for the CDR3 is TGTGCCACCAGTCCAAACTCCTACGAGCAGTACTTC. Translating gives CATSPNSYEQYF.

The chain has TRBV4-1 and TRBJ2-2; TRBD2 matches 15 bases. The CDR3 totals 19 residues. With V trimmed by 0 bases and J by 6 bases, 8 bases remained unmatched. Germline V CDR1 and CDR2: MGHRA, YSYEKL. CDR3 sequence (DNA): TGCGCCAGCAGCCAAGATCGGGGACTAGCGGGAGGTTCCCCCGGGGAGCTGTTTTTT. Translating it yields CASSQDRGLAGGSPGELFF.

V usage is TRBV10-2 and J usage is TRBJ2-7, with D tentatively TRBD2 (5 bases). V dropped 8 bases and J dropped 1 base, with 15 bases sitting between them. Germline lookup yields CDR1 WSHSY and CDR2 SAAADI. The CDR3 covers 14 residues. This CDR3 reads CASLAWSDSYEQYF. The CDR3 bases are TGCGCCAGCCTAGCTTGGAGCGATTCCTACGAGCAGTACTTC.

V gene TRBV30 combines with J gene TRBJ2-3, with D tentatively TRBD1 (7 bases). Germline values: CDR1 GTSNPN, CDR2 SVGIG (reference sequence). V was shortened by 2 bases and J by 5 bases, with 14 bases between the two germline ends. The CDR3 sequence is 14 residues long. CDR3 DNA sequence: TGTGCCTGGAGTCGGACAGGCGGGATAGATACGCAGTATTTT. Protein sequence: CAWSRTGGIDTQYF.

The chain couples TRBV2 to TRBJ1-1; D ambiguous. The CDR3 is 13 residues long. Germline V gene sequence: CDR1 SNHLY, CDR2 FYNNEI. V was trimmed by 7 bases and J by 1 base, leaving 10 bases between them. This chain's CDR3 is CASKPDENTEAFF. The CDR3 DNA sequence: TGTGCCAGCAAGCCAGACGAGAACACTGAAGCTTTCTTT.

This clone was observed a single time. V gene TRBV28 combines with J gene TRBJ2-7, with no clear D. This CDR3 contains 14 residues. Trimming removed 7 bases from V and 0 bases from J, with 13 bases in between. Germline values: CDR1 MDHEN, CDR2 SYDVKM. The CDR3 region has the DNA TGTGCCAGCACCCGCAGAGCTAGCTCCTACGAGCAGTACTTC. This translates into CASTRRASSYEQYF.

The chain links TRBV25-1 to TRBJ1-1; D is perhaps TRBD1 (5 bases). The V and J ends lost 4 bases and 3 bases respectively, with 18 bases between them. CDR3 length equals 16 residues. The V gene's germline CDR1 is MGHDK and CDR2 SYGVNS. CDR3 sequence: CASSVLGGIRDTEAFF. The CDR3 DNA sequence: TGTGCCAGCAGTGTCCTGGGGGGTATTCGGGACACTGAAGCTTTCTTT.

The genes are TRBV5-4 and TRBJ2-7, with D perhaps TRBD1 (6 bases). Per the germline V gene, CDR1 is SGHNT and CDR2 is YYREEE (reference sequence). V dropped 3 bases and J dropped 1 base, with 14 bases sitting between them. This CDR3 is 15 amino acids long. The CDR3 is CASSYAGTPSYEQYF. CDR3 bases: TGTGCCAGCAGCTACGCCGGGACACCATCCTACGAGCAGTACTTC.

This chain connects TRBV9 to TRBJ1-5; D unresolved. Germline V lookup: CDR1 SGDLS, CDR2 YYNGEE. V was shortened by 3 bases and J by 0 bases, with 10 bases between the two germline ends. This CDR3 comprises 15 residues. This CDR3 is CASSGLHYSNQPQHF. CDR3 DNA sequence: TGTGCCAGCAGCGGACTACACTATAGCAATCAGCCCCAGCATTTT.

The sample holds one count of this clone. The chain links TRBV29-1 to TRBJ2-7; tentatively, D is TRBD2 (6 bases). V gave up 6 bases and J gave up 4 bases, with 16 bases separating them. Germline V gene lookup returns CDR1 SQVTM and CDR2 ANQGSEA. CDR3 length equals 13 residues. The DNA of the CDR3 is TGCAGCGTAGTAGCGGAAACTCGATACGAGCAGTACTTC. It encodes CSVVAETRYEQYF.